These 4 T cell receptor beta chains were all obtained from the same sample, sequenced in a study of blood T cell repertoires in COVID-19. Using immunoSEQ multiplex PCR, the repertoire was profiled, and TCRdb retains in-frame clones only, with some absent. This repertoire shows approximately 150,000 clones, 85% to 90% found once; its top ten account for around 19%. Sequences were obtained from peripheral blood. The receptors come from a man between 45 and 60 years old with active or convalescent COVID-19.

V usage is TRBV10-3 and J usage is TRBJ1-5; the D gene is possibly TRBD1 (5 bases). The CDR3 runs 13 residues. V shed 10 bases and J shed 3 bases, with 13 bases lying between them. The germline CDR1 and CDR2 sequences are ENHRY and SYGVKD. CDR3 DNA sequence: TGTGCCAGCAGAGTGGGGCACAATCAGCCCCAGCATTTT. This gives the protein CASRVGHNQPQHF.

The V and J genes are TRBV9 and TRBJ1-1; tentatively, D is TRBD1 (5 bases). This CDR3 region has 15 residues. Trimming took 0 bases from V and 2 from J, leaving 11 bases between them. The germline V gene has CDR1 SGDLS and CDR2 YYNGEE. The CDR3: CASSVEGRDNTEAFF. In DNA, the CDR3 is TGTGCCAGCAGCGTAGAAGGCAGGGATAACACTGAAGCTTTCTTT.

The chain carries TRBV5-1 and TRBJ2-1, with 8 bases lining up with TRBD1. The CDR3 runs 14 residues. Germline V gene data show CDR1 as SGHRS and CDR2 as YFSETQ. The junction had 8 bases not matched to a gene; V was cut back by 6 bases and J by 6 bases. This CDR3 reads CASKAGGLVNEQFF. The CDR3 DNA is TGCGCCAGCAAGGCAGGGGGCTTGGTCAATGAGCAGTTCTTC.

The rearrangement joins TRBV5-1 to TRBJ1-1, with a weak D call TRBD1 (6 bases). Germline V gene data show CDR1 as SGHRS and CDR2 as YFSETQ. V dropped 4 bases and J dropped 0 bases, with 13 bases sitting between them. The CDR3 covers 15 residues. The CDR3 region is CASSPDGQMNTEAFF. The CDR3 nucleotides are TGCGCCAGCAGCCCGGATGGACAGATGAACACTGAAGCTTTCTTT.